The rows below give T cell receptor beta chains drawn from one sample of a study of shared clonotypes between healthy human individuals. The table came from immunoSEQ multiplex PCR; TCRdb's copy has only in-frame clones and leaves some out. The sample contains around 1,900,000 clones, 85% to 95% of which appear only once. Specimen: naive CD8+ T cells from PBMCs. The receptors stem from a man in his late teens or twenties in good health. Some clones in this sample may be carry-over from other donors' samples. The CDR3 runs from the conserved cysteine through the conserved F or W. The order of the fields is clone size, J gene, V gene, D gene, CDR3 protein, CDR3 DNA. The D gene is left open where the match is weak. Only part of the rows carry a size: once, few, many, or a class if the clone is expanded.

-,TRBJ2-7,TRBV18,-,CASSPSASGAYEQYF,TGTGCCAGCTCACCCTCGGCTTCTGGCGCTTACGAGCAGTACTTC
-,TRBJ2-5,TRBV5-5,-,CASSPGGTQYF,TGTGCCAGCAGCCCCGGAGGGACCCAGTACTTC
-,TRBJ2-1,TRBV19,-,CASEQGNEQFF,TGTGCCAGCGAACAGGGCAATGAGCAGTTCTTC
-,TRBJ2-1,TRBV28,TRBD2,CASSPPRGGRAFEQFF,TGTGCCAGCAGTCCTCCCAGGGGCGGGAGGGCCTTTGAGCAGTTCTTC
-,TRBJ2-7,TRBV7-3,-,CASSPIPNGEQYF,TGTGCCAGCAGCCCCATACCTAACGGCGAGCAGTACTTC
-,TRBJ2-5,TRBV4-3,TRBD2,CASSQGTSGQETQYF,TGCGCCAGCAGCCAGGGGACTAGCGGGCAAGAGACCCAGTACTTC
-,TRBJ2-7,TRBV4-2,-,CASSRTQAGMDEQYF,TGTGCCAGCAGCCGCACCCAGGCGGGAATGGACGAGCAGTACTTC
-,TRBJ2-7,TRBV7-9,TRBD2,CASSLVGRGTYEQYF,TGTGCCAGCAGCTTAGTGGGGAGGGGTACCTACGAGCAGTACTTC
-,TRBJ2-7,TRBV9,TRBD1,CASSVETGAYEQYF,TGTGCCAGCAGCGTGGAGACAGGGGCCTACGAGCAGTACTTC
-,TRBJ2-7,TRBV27,-,CASSTRAGQRPYEQYF,TGTGCCAGCAGCACCAGAGCGGGACAGAGACCCTACGAGCAGTACTTC
-,TRBJ2-5,TRBV7-3,-,CASSLGGGKLETQYF,TGTGCCAGCAGCCTCGGAGGGGGGAAACTAGAGACCCAGTACTTC
-,TRBJ2-7,TRBV9,TRBD2,CASSEGLAGRMYF,TGTGCCAGCAGCGAGGGACTAGCGGGGAGGATGTACTTC
-,TRBJ2-1,TRBV5-8,-,CASSLVTYEQFF,TGTGCCAGCAGCCTGGTGACTTATGAGCAGTTCTTC
-,TRBJ2-7,TRBV28,-,CASSFGRAYEQYF,TGTGCCAGCAGTTTCGGCAGAGCCTACGAGCAGTACTTC
-,TRBJ2-2,TRBV7-6,-,CASSTPLGGLNTGELFF,TGTGCCAGCAGTACTCCTCTGGGCGGCCTAAACACCGGGGAGCTGTTTTTT
-,TRBJ1-1,TRBV28,-,CASSFTSQNTEAFF,TGTGCCAGCAGTTTCACGTCCCAGAACACTGAAGCTTTCTTT
once,TRBJ2-7,TRBV11-2,-,CASSWSRGYEQYF,TGTGCCAGCAGCTGGTCAAGAGGATACGAGCAGTACTTC
-,TRBJ2-5,TRBV28,TRBD1,CASSLTGANQETQYF,TGTGCCAGCAGTTTGACAGGGGCGAACCAAGAGACCCAGTACTTC